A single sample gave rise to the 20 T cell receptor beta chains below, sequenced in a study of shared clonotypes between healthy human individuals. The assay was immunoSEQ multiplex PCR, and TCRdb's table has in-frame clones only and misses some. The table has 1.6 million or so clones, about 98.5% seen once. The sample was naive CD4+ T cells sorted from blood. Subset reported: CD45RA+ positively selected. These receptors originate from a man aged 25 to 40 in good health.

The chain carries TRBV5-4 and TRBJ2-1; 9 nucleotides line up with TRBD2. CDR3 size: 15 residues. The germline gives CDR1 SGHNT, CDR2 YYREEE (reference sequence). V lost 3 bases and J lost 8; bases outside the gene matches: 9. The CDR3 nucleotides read TGTGCCAGCAGCTCCCGGGTAGCGGGAGACGATGAGCAGTTCTTC. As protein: CASSSRVAGDDEQFF. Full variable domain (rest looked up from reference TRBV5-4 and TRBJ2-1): ETGVTQSPTHLIKTRGQQVTLRCSSQSGHNTVSWYQQALGQGPQFIFQYYREEENGRGNFPPRFSGLQFPNYSSELNVNALELDDSALYLCASSSRVAGDDEQFFGPGTRLTVL.

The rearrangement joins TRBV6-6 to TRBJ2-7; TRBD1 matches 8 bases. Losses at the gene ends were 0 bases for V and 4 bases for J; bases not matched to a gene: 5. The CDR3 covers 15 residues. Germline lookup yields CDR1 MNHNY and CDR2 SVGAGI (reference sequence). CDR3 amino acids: CASSYSVRGHYEQYF. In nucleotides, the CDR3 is TGTGCCAGCAGTTACTCGGTCAGGGGGCATTACGAGCAGTACTTC.

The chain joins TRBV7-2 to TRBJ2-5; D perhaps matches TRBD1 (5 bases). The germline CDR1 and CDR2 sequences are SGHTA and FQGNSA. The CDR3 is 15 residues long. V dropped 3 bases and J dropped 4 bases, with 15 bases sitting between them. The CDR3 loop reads CASSLGMVRVETQYF. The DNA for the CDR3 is TGTGCCAGCAGCTTGGGTATGGTCAGGGTAGAGACCCAGTACTTC.

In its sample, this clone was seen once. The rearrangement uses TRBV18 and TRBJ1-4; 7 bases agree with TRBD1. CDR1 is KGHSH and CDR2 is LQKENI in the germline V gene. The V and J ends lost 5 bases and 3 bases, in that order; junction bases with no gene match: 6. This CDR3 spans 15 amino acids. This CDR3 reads CASSVYRGSNEKLFF. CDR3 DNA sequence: TGTGCCAGCTCAGTCTACAGGGGTTCTAATGAAAAACTGTTTTTT.

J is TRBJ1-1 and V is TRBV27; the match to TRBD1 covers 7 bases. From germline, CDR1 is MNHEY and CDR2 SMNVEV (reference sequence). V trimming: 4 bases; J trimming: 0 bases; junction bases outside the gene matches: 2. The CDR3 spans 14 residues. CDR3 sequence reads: CASSSQGLNTEAFF. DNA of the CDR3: TGTGCCAGCAGTTCACAGGGGTTGAACACTGAAGCTTTCTTT.

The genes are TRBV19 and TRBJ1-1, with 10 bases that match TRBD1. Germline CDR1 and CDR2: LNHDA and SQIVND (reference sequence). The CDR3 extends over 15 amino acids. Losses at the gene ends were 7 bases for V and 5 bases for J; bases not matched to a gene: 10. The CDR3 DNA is TGTGCCAGTACCCCTGCGGGACAGGGGCGGACTGAAGCTTTCTTT. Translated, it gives CASTPAGQGRTEAFF.

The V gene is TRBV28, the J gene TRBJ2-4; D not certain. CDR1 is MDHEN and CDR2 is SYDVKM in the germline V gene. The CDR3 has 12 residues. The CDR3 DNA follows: TGTGCTCTAGGCGTGGCGAAAAACATTCAGTACTTC. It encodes CALGVAKNIQYF.

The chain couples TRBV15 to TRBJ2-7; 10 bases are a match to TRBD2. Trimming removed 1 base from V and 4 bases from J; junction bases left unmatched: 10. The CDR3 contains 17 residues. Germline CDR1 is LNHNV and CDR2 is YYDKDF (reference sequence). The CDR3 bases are TGTGCCACCAGCAGAGCCGTAGGAGCGGGAGGGTTGTACGAGCAGTACTTC. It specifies CATSRAVGAGGLYEQYF.

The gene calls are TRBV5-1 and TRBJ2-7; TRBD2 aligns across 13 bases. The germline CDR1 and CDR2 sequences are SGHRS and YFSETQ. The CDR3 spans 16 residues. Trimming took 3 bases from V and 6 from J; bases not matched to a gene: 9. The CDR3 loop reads CASSSRTSGRSSEQYF. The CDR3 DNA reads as TGCGCCAGCAGCTCCCGGACTAGCGGGAGATCTTCCGAGCAGTACTTC.

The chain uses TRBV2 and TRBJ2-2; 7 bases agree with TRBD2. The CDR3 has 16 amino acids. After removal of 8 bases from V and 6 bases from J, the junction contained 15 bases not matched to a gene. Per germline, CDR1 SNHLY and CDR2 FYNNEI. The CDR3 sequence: CASLWWAGVSAGELFF. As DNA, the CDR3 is TGTGCCAGCTTATGGTGGGCGGGAGTTAGTGCCGGGGAGCTGTTTTTT.

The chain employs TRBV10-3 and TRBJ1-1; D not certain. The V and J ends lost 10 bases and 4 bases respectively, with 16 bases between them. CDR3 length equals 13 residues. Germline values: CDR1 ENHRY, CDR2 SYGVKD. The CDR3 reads CATLTGSRTEAFF. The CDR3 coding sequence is TGTGCCACACTAACCGGGAGTCGCACTGAAGCTTTCTTT.

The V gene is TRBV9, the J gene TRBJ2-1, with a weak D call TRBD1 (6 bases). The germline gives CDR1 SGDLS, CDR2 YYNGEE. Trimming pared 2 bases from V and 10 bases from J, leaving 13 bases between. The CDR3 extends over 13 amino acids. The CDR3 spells CASSVDIGGEQFF. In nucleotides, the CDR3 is TGTGCCAGCAGCGTCGACATTGGGGGCGAGCAGTTCTTC.

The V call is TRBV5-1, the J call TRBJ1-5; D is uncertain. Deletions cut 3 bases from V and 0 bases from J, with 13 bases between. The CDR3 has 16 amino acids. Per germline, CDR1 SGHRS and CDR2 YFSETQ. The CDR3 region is CASSSQPRDSNQPQHF. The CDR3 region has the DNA TGCGCCAGCAGCTCCCAGCCGCGGGATAGCAATCAGCCCCAGCATTTT.

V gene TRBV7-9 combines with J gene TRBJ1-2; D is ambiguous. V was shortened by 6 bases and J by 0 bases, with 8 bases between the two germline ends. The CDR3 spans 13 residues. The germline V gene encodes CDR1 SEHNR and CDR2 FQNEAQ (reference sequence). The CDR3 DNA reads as TGTGCCAGCAGTTACACCGCTAACTATGGCTACACCTTC. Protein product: CASSYTANYGYTF.

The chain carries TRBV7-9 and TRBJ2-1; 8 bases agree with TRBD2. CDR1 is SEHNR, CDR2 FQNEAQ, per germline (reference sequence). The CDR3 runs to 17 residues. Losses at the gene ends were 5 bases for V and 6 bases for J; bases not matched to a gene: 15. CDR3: CASSPGVGTSVRNEQFF. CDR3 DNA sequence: TGTGCCAGCAGCCCCGGAGTCGGGACTAGTGTCCGCAATGAGCAGTTCTTC.

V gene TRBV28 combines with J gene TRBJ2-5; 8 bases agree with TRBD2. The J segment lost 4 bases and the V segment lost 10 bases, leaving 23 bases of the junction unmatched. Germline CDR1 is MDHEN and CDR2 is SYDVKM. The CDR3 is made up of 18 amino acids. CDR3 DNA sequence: TGTGCCACCACCTATAGGAGCGGGAGCGGTCTGGCGAGAGAGACCCAGTACTTC. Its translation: CATTYRSGSGLARETQYF.

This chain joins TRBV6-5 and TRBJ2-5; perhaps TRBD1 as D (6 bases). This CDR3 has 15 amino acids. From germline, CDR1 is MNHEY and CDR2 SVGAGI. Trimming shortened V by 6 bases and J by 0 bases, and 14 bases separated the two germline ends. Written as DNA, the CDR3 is TGTGCCAGCAGGCCATTCCGACAGGACCAAGAGACCCAGTACTTC. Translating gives CASRPFRQDQETQYF.

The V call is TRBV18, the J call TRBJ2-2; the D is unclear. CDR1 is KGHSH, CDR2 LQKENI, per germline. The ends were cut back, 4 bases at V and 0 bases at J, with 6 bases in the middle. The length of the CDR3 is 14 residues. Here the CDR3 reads CASSRGANTGELFF. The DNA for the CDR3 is TGTGCCAGCTCACGAGGCGCGAACACCGGGGAGCTGTTTTTT.

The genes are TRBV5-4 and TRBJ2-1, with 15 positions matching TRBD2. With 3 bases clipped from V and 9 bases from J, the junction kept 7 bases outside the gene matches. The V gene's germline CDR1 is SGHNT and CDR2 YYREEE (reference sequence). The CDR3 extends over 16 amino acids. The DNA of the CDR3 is TGTGCCAGCAGCTCTGGACTAGCGGGAGGGTGGGGTGAGCAGTTCTTC. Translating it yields CASSSGLAGGWGEQFF.

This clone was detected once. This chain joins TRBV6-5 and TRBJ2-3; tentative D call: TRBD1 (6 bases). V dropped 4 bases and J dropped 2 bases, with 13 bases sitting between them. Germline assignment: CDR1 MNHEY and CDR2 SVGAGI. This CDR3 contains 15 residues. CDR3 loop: CASSLQGAHTDTQYF. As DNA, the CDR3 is TGTGCCAGCAGTTTACAGGGTGCCCACACAGATACGCAGTATTTT.